The next 23 T cell receptor beta chains were all read from a single sample in a study of neurological immune-mediated disorders. Each CDR3 protein is one row after TCRdb ran MiXCR on the 5' RACE reads. The sample contains 77,000 or so distinct CDR3 sequences, around 9.9% of which appear only once. The sample was PBMCs. These receptors were taken from a man aged 50 to 60 in good health.

This clonotype was counted many times. The chain couples TRBV5-1 to TRBJ2-1; D not resolved. V dropped 0 bases and J dropped 2 bases, with 9 bases sitting between them. The CDR3 is 15 amino acids. CDR1 and CDR2 (germline): SGHRS, YFSETQ. Here the CDR3 reads CASSLVSHTYNEQFF. The DNA of the CDR3 is TGCGCCAGCAGCTTGGTGTCTCATACCTACAATGAGCAGTTCTTC.

Worth noting for this clonotype: A clone one base away is much larger, so this may be a read error. The V gene is TRBV7-9, the J gene TRBJ2-2; D not resolved. CDR1 is SEHNR and CDR2 is FQNEAQ in the germline V gene (reference sequence). The CDR3 is 13 residues long. CDR3 nucleotide sequence: TGTGTCAGCAGCTTAAATCCGGCCGGGGAGCTGTTTTTT. It is translated as CVSSLNPAGELFF.

This clonotype came up a few times. J is TRBJ2-7 and V is TRBV24-1; D possibly corresponds to TRBD1 (5 bases). CDR1 is KGHDR, CDR2 SFDVKD, per germline. The V and J ends lost 7 bases and 5 bases respectively, with 17 bases between them. The CDR3 has 14 residues. The CDR3 protein is CATSSTNRGDEQYF. In DNA, the CDR3 is TGTGCCACCAGCTCAACGAATAGGGGCGACGAGCAGTACTTC.

The table lists this clonotype with many counts. The V gene is TRBV20-1, the J gene TRBJ2-3, with TRBD2 matching 9 bases. V lost 3 bases to trimming and J lost 1 base; unmatched junction nucleotides: 2. Germline CDR1 reads DFQATT; CDR2 reads SNEGSKA (reference sequence). This CDR3 has 14 residues. The CDR3 reads CSARWTSGTDTQYF. DNA of the CDR3: TGCAGTGCTAGGTGGACTAGCGGCACAGATACGCAGTATTTT.

This clonotype occurred many times. The chain joins TRBV5-1 to TRBJ1-2, with D maybe TRBD1 (5 bases). V was cut by 0 bases and J by 7 bases, with 13 bases left in between. Germline CDR1 SGHRS, CDR2 YFSETQ. The CDR3 length is 14 residues. For the CDR3, the DNA is TGCGCCAGCAGCTTGGACCCCCCGGGACGTGGCTACACCTTC. Translation: CASSLDPPGRGYTF. The full variable domain, rest sourced from reference TRBV5-1 and TRBJ1-2, is KAGVTQTPRYLIKTRGQQVTLSCSPISGHRSVSWYQQTPGQGLQFLFEYFSETQRNKGNFPGRFSGRQFSNSRSEMNVSTLELGDSALYLCASSLDPPGRGYTFGSGTRLTVV.

At least ten counts were recorded for this clonotype. V gene TRBV20-1 combines with J gene TRBJ1-6; 7 positions agree with TRBD1. The V gene's germline CDR1 is DFQATT and CDR2 SNEGSKA (reference sequence). Losses at the gene ends were 6 bases for V and 8 bases for J; bases not matched to a gene: 7. This CDR3 has 13 amino acids. The CDR3 loop is CSAATGNHSPLHF. In DNA form, the CDR3 reads TGCAGTGCCGCGACAGGGAACCATTCACCCCTCCACTTT.

This clonotype has a count of ten or more. This chain's CDR3 is CATSRDPGLSYNEQFF. The DNA for the CDR3 is TGTGCCACCAGCAGAGACCCAGGGCTCTCCTACAATGAGCAGTTCTTC. This chain uses TRBV15 with TRBJ2-1; possibly TRBD1 for D (5 bases). The CDR3 length is 16 residues. Germline V gives CDR1 LNHNV, CDR2 YYDKDF (reference sequence). V lost 0 bases and J 0 bases, leaving 9 bases between the germline ends. The full variable domain, its missing parts supplied by reference TRBV15 and TRBJ2-1, is DAMVIQNPRYQVTQFGKPVTLSCSQTLNHNVMYWYQQKSSQAPKLLFHYYDKDFNNEADTPDNFQSRRPNTSFCFLDIRSPGLGDTAMYLCATSRDPGLSYNEQFFGPGTRLTVL.

This clonotype came up many times. With a much larger clone just one base away, this may be a read error. The V call is TRBV12-3 or TRBV12-4, the J call TRBJ2-7; D possibly corresponds to TRBD2 (7 bases). CDR3 length: 16 amino acids. The CDR3 DNA is TGTACCAGCAGGAAGCTCCTAGGGGGGGAATGGGGCGAGCAGTACTTC. It is translated as CTSRKLLGGEWGEQYF.

This clonotype was detected many times. The chain couples TRBV27 to TRBJ2-5, with 8 bases lining up with TRBD1. The CDR3 sequence is 13 residues long. Germline V gene lookup returns CDR1 MNHEY and CDR2 SMNVEV (reference sequence). The trim removed 6 bases at V and 4 bases at J, leaving 4 bases unmatched. DNA of the CDR3: TGTGCCAGCAGGACACAGGGGGGAGAGACCCAGTACTTC. Its translation is CASRTQGGETQYF.

This clonotype was counted many times. The V call is TRBV7-2, the J call TRBJ2-6, with D possibly being TRBD2 (6 bases). The CDR3 runs 16 residues. Germline V gene sequence: CDR1 SGHTA, CDR2 FQGNSA. Trimming removed 5 bases from V and 1 base from J, with 12 bases in between. The CDR3 nucleotides are TGTGCCAGCAGCCGCGGGACTGTGTCTGGGGCCAACGTCCTGACTTTC. This codes for CASSRGTVSGANVLTF.

In its sample, this clonotype was seen many times. The genes are TRBV28 and TRBJ1-6; D may be TRBD1 (5 bases). The germline V gene has CDR1 MDHEN and CDR2 SYDVKM. The CDR3 length is 17 residues. Trimming removed 5 bases from V and 2 bases from J, with 16 bases in between. CDR3 residues: CASSPPGRSTYNSPLHF. CDR3 coding DNA: TGTGCCAGCAGTCCTCCAGGGAGAAGTACCTATAATTCACCCCTCCACTTT.

Many counts were recorded for this clonotype. The chain employs TRBV29-1 and TRBJ2-2; tentatively, D is TRBD1 (6 bases). CDR1 and CDR2 (germline): SQVTM, ANQGSEA. Trimming cost V 4 bases and J 3 bases, with 12 bases left between them. CDR3 length equals 14 residues. CDR3 amino acids: CSVGTAYDTGELFF. CDR3 DNA sequence: TGCAGCGTTGGGACAGCCTATGACACCGGGGAGCTGTTTTTT.

This clonotype was recorded many times. The chain employs TRBV5-8 and TRBJ1-4; the D is unclear. Between the trimmed V and J ends, which lost 5 bases and 3 bases, there was a span of 17 bases. The CDR3 sequence is 16 residues long. Germline values: CDR1 SGHTS, CDR2 YDEGEE. DNA for the CDR3: TGTGCCAGCAGTCCGTTTGTTGGGCGCGCTAATGAAAAACTGTTTTTT. This translates into CASSPFVGRANEKLFF.

This clonotype has a count of ten or more. The J gene is TRBJ1-6, the V gene TRBV20-1; D might be TRBD1 (5 bases). Germline loops: CDR1 DFQATT, CDR2 SNEGSKA (reference sequence). The CDR3 runs 12 residues. CDR3 sequence (DNA): TGCAGCCCGGGCAGGGTGAGCTCACCCCTCCACTTT. It translates to CSPGRVSSPLHF.

This clonotype was counted ten times or more. J is TRBJ1-5 and V is TRBV5-5; D possibly corresponds to TRBD1 (5 bases). Germline loops: CDR1 SGHKS, CDR2 YYEKEE (reference sequence). The ends were cut back, 0 bases at V and 0 bases at J, with 10 bases in the middle. The CDR3 contains 16 residues. As DNA, the CDR3 is TGTGCCAGCAGCTTGGGACAGTTTTTTAGCAATCAGCCCCAGCATTTT. Protein product: CASSLGQFFSNQPQHF.

There are many counts of this clonotype. The genes are TRBV29-1 and TRBJ2-3, with 8 bases fitting TRBD2. Germline CDR1 SQVTM, CDR2 ANQGSEA. This CDR3 comprises 15 residues. V gave up 6 bases and J gave up 5 bases; unmatched junction bases: 13. The CDR3 protein is CSVPSGRPVEDTQYF. The CDR3 DNA sequence: TGCAGCGTCCCCAGCGGGAGACCCGTGGAAGATACGCAGTATTTT.

This clonotype showed up many times. The chain recombines TRBV6-2 or TRBV6-3 with TRBJ2-7, with 11 bases that match TRBD2. With 6 bases clipped from V and 1 base from J, the junction kept 5 bases outside the gene matches. This CDR3 region has 15 residues. From germline, CDR1 is MNHEY and CDR2 SVGEGT. This CDR3 is CASRLGLAESYEQYF. The CDR3 DNA is TGTGCCAGCAGACTGGGACTAGCGGAATCCTACGAGCAGTACTTC.

Note on this clonotype: One junction end does not reproduce the germline sequence, and a read error may be involved. CDR3 in amino acids: CSARLLDMQPHYF. CDR3 nucleotide sequence: TGCAGTGCTAGATTGTTAGACATGCAGCCCCATTATTTT. The gene calls are TRBV20-1 and TRBJ1-5, with D unclear. Germline V lookup: CDR1 DFQATT, CDR2 SNEGSKA (reference sequence). This CDR3 spans 13 amino acids.

The table lists this clonotype with many counts. The chain employs TRBV5-4 and TRBJ2-3; D may be TRBD1 (5 bases). Germline V gene lookup returns CDR1 SGHNT and CDR2 YYREEE (reference sequence). V gave up 2 bases and J gave up 0 bases, with 10 bases separating them. CDR3 size: 15 residues. The CDR3 nucleotides read TGTGCCAGCAGCTTTGGGGCATCTAGCACAGATACGCAGTATTTT. Translation: CASSFGASSTDTQYF.

This clonotype was picked up many times. The chain carries TRBV3-1 and TRBJ2-5; perhaps TRBD2 as D (6 bases). Germline V CDR1 and CDR2: LGHDT, YNNKEL (reference sequence). Between the trimmed V and J ends, which lost 1 base and 2 bases, there was a span of 11 bases. There are 15 residues in the CDR3. The DNA of the CDR3 is TGTGCCAGCAGCCAAGGGACGGGGACTCAAGAGACCCAGTACTTC. This codes for CASSQGTGTQETQYF.

The table lists this clonotype with many counts. The chain carries TRBV5-1 and TRBJ2-1; TRBD2 is a possible D gene (6 bases). V lost 0 bases, J lost 6 bases, and 13 bases lay in between. This CDR3 has 15 residues. CDR1 is SGHRS, CDR2 YFSETQ, per germline. CDR3 in amino acids: CASSLGGAGFNEQFF. The CDR3 region has the DNA TGCGCCAGCAGCTTGGGAGGTGCGGGATTCAATGAGCAGTTCTTC.

This clonotype occurred many times. The chain joins TRBV6-8 to TRBJ2-5; D not resolved. The length of the CDR3 is 12 residues. V dropped 5 bases and J dropped 2 bases, with 6 bases sitting between them. Germline lookup yields CDR1 MNHGY and CDR2 SAAAGT. The CDR3 DNA sequence: TGTGCCAGCAGTCAGGAACAAGAGACCCAGTACTTC. Protein product: CASSQEQETQYF.

This clonotype was observed at least ten times. CDR3 sequence reads: CASNTEAFF. The DNA for the CDR3 is TGTGCCAGCAACACTGAAGCTTTCTTT. The chain carries TRBV6-6 and TRBJ1-1; D unclear. CDR3 size: 9 residues. Germline lookup yields CDR1 MNHNY and CDR2 SVGAGI (reference sequence). Trimming took off 7 bases at V and 3 bases at J, with 0 bases between the two ends.